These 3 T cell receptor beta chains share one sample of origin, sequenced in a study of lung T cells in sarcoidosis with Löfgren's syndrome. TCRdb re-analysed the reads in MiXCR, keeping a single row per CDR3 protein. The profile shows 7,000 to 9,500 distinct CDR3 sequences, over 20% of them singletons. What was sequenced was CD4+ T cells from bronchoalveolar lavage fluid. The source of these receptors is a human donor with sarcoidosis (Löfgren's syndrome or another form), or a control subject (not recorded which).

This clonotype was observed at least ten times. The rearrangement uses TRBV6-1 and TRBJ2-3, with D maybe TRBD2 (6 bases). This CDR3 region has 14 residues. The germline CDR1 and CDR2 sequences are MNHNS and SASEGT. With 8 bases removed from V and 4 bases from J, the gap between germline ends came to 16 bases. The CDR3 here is CASLRPGGADTQYF. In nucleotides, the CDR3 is TGTGCCAGCCTCCGCCCAGGAGGGGCAGATACGCAGTATTTT.

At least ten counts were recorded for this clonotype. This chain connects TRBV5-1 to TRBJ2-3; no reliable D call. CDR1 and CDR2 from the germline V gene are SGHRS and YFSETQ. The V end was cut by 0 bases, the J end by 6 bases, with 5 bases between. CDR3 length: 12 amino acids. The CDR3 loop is CASSLGGDTQYF. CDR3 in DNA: TGCGCCAGCAGCTTGGGTGGGGATACGCAGTATTTT. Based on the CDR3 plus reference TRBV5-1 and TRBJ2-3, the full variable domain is KAGVTQTPRYLIKTRGQQVTLSCSPISGHRSVSWYQQTPGQGLQFLFEYFSETQRNKGNFPGRFSGRQFSNSRSEMNVSTLELGDSALYLCASSLGGDTQYFGPGTRLTVL.

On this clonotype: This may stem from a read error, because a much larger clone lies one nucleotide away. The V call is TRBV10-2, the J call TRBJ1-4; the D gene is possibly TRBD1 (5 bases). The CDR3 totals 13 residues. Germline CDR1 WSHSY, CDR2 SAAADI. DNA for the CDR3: TGCGCCGCTGAGGACAAGGCTAATGAAAAACTGTTGTTT. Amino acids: CAAEDKANEKLLF.